This entry is about one TCR beta chain. The antigen is unknown. The data stem from a study of early T cells in non-severe SARS-CoV-2 infection. On the study more broadly: Sequencing input comprised bulk RNA from unsorted whole blood; chain pairing was not available. Study results and caveats: Using VDJdb, the matching emphasized anti-spike CD8 responses while missing private and CD4 specificities.

cDNA molecules, individually, were tagged with unique molecular identifiers. TCRdb recomputed calls from the 5' RACE reads with MiXCR, one row per CDR3 protein. In the table there are around 64,000 distinct CDR3 sequences, about an eighth of which are singletons. With V trimmed by 6 bases and J by 8 bases, 12 bases remained unmatched. The CDR3 runs 15 residues. CDR1 and CDR2 (germline): KGHSH, LQKENI. The chain employs TRBV18 and TRBJ2-1, with TRBD2 matching over 8 bases. This sequence was found in an adult who was a healthcare worker with PCR-confirmed SARS-CoV-2 infection or an uninfected control (not recorded which). This specimen was whole blood, taken at baseline. CDR3 residues: CASSPPGTSRDEQFF. The CDR3 bases are TGTGCCAGCTCCCCCCCGGGGACTAGTAGGGATGAGCAGTTCTTC.